A single sample is the source of the 9 T cell receptor beta chains below, sequenced in a study of blood T cell repertoires in COVID-19. Profiled with immunoSEQ multiplex PCR; TCRdb holds only in-frame clones, not every one. The table lists hundreds of thousands of clones, approximately 81% of them singletons. Sequenced sample: peripheral blood. These receptors were obtained from a woman between 18 and 29 years old with acute or convalescent COVID-19.

CDR3 loop: CASSLRGSYEQYF. The CDR3 region has the DNA TGTGCCAGCAGTTTACGCGGGAGCTACGAGCAGTACTTC. The chain carries TRBV12-3 or TRBV12-4 and TRBJ2-7; 7 nucleotides align to TRBD2. The junction had 1 base not matched to a gene; V was cut back by 2 bases and J by 3 bases. This CDR3 spans 13 amino acids.

This clone was seen a few times. The gene calls are TRBV18 and TRBJ1-6, with TRBD1 matching 8 bases. J gave up 10 bases and V 3 bases, and 5 bases lay outside the gene matches. Germline V gene sequence: CDR1 KGHSH, CDR2 LQKENI. The CDR3 is 14 residues long. CDR3 bases: TGTGCCAGCTCACCGGGGACAGGCCCATCACCCCTCCACTTT. As protein: CASSPGTGPSPLHF.

This chain joins TRBV6-5 and TRBJ1-3; D is unclear. V was pared by 5 bases and J by 11 bases, with 16 bases between. The CDR3 totals 13 residues. Per the germline V gene, CDR1 is MNHEY and CDR2 is SVGAGI. DNA for the CDR3: TGTGCCAGCAGTACCGTCGGGGTCCAACCCATATATTTT. This gives the protein CASSTVGVQPIYF.

This clone was observed once. The chain employs TRBV28 and TRBJ1-3, with 8 bases aligning to TRBD1. In germline, CDR1 is MDHEN, CDR2 SYDVKM. The CDR3 covers 14 residues. The junction had 3 bases not matched to a gene; V was cut back by 6 bases and J by 2 bases. DNA of the CDR3: TGTGCCAGCAGCTTACAGGGGGCTGGAAACACCATATATTTT. Translation: CASSLQGAGNTIYF. Supplemented by reference TRBV28 and TRBJ1-3, the full variable domain reads DVKVTQSSRYLVKRTGEKVFLECVQDMDHENMFWYRQDPGLGLRLIYFSYDVKMKEKGDIPEGYSVSREKKERFSLILESASTNQTSMYLCASSLQGAGNTIYFGEGSWLTVV.

V and J are TRBV9 and TRBJ2-3; a possible D gene is TRBD2 (7 bases). The V gene lost 4 bases and the J gene lost 1 base, with 16 bases spanning the gap. CDR3 length: 16 residues. Germline CDR1 is SGDLS and CDR2 is YYNGEE. The CDR3 sequence: CASSLEGGPGTDTQYF. The CDR3 nucleotides are TGTGCCAGCAGCCTAGAGGGGGGGCCAGGCACAGATACGCAGTATTTT.

The rearrangement joins TRBV5-1 to TRBJ2-3; D gene unclear. The ends were cut back, 2 bases at V and 4 bases at J, with 5 bases in the middle. This CDR3 is 12 amino acids long. Germline-derived CDR1 and CDR2 are SGHRS and YFSETQ. The CDR3 coding sequence is TGCGCCAGCAGCTTAGAGGCAGATACGCAGTATTTT. Translated, it gives CASSLEADTQYF.

The chain links TRBV27 to TRBJ2-5; 7 bases fit TRBD1. The V gene end was trimmed by 1 base and the J gene end by 4 bases; junction bases not matched to a gene: 9. Per the germline V gene, CDR1 is MNHEY and CDR2 is SMNVEV (reference sequence). This CDR3 contains 16 residues. Written as DNA, the CDR3 is TGTGCCAGCAGTTTATTGGCCCAGGGGGTGGGAGAGACCCAGTACTTC. Translated, it gives CASSLLAQGVGETQYF.

This chain uses TRBV5-1 with TRBJ1-4, with TRBD1 matching 11 bases. Losses at the gene ends were 0 bases for V and 8 bases for J; bases not matched to a gene: 9. The CDR3 has 17 amino acids. Germline V gene sequence: CDR1 SGHRS, CDR2 YFSETQ. CDR3 nucleotides: TGCGCCAGCAGCTTGGAGGGGACAGGGGGGGTCTGGGAAAAACTGTTTTTT. Translation: CASSLEGTGGVWEKLFF.

The genes are TRBV9 and TRBJ1-3, with D uncertain. The CDR3 is made up of 15 amino acids. CDR1 and CDR2 from the germline V gene are SGDLS and YYNGEE. Trimming stripped 0 bases from V and 5 bases from J, with 12 bases between. CDR3 sequence (DNA): TGTGCCAGCAGCGTAGATGGAGGTGAGAGAAACACCATATATTTT. Its protein is CASSVDGGERNTIYF.